This TCR beta chain was identified during a study of T cell responses to AZD1222 COVID-19 vaccine. Using immunoSEQ multiplex PCR, the repertoire was profiled, and TCRdb retains in-frame clones only, with some absent. The profile covers tens of thousands of clones, with over 75% appearing a single time and 9.5% to 13% taken by the ten largest. Sequences were derived from peripheral blood, sampled 28 days after the second AZD1222 dose. The source of this sequence is an adult who received the AZD1222 COVID-19 vaccine.

Written as DNA, the CDR3 is TGTGCCAGCAGCCAAAGCTACGAGCAGTTCTTC. Residues: CASSQSYEQFF. The V and J genes are TRBV14 and TRBJ2-1; no clear D gene. The germline gives CDR1 SGHDN, CDR2 FVKESK. This CDR3 region has 11 residues. Trimming removed 2 bases from V and 10 bases from J, with 6 bases in between.